This T cell receptor beta chain originates from a study of vaccination and CD4 T cells after COVID-19. At the level of the study: Overlapping peptides covering the spike proteins of SARS-CoV-2, HCoV-NL63, HCoV-OC43 and HCoV-229E were added to stimulate cells.

As to this clonotype: Antigen unknown.

Sequencing of DNA taken from cultured CD4+ T cells relied on the Oncomine TCR Beta short-read assay. TCRdb passed the PCR reads through MiXCR, listing each CDR3 protein once. Of about 21,000 distinct CDR3 sequences listed, 30% to 45% are singletons. As to treatment: roughly 11-day PBMC culture with coronavirus spike peptide pools or control peptides (ViraFEST assay). There are 15 residues in the CDR3. V dropped 1 base and J dropped 1 base, with 10 bases sitting between them. The germline CDR1 and CDR2 sequences are DFQATT and SNEGSKA (reference sequence). The J gene is TRBJ2-2, the V gene TRBV20-1; D call uncertain. The source is a human donor who had recovered from COVID-19. The sequencing here drew on CD4+ T cells from blood, cultured in vitro, taken before SARS-CoV-2 vaccination. The CDR3 here is CSARGRRMNTGELFF. For the CDR3, the DNA is TGCAGTGCTAGAGGACGTCGGATGAACACCGGGGAGCTGTTTTTT.